This T cell receptor beta chain was identified during a study of T cells after yellow fever vaccination. This CDR3 has 14 amino acids. Deletions cut 3 bases from V and 2 bases from J, with 9 bases between. Germline V gives CDR1 SGHTA, CDR2 FQGTGA. Conversion of TCR transcripts into cDNA relied on 5'RACE template switching, which added a universal primer site and UMIs. From the 5' RACE reads, TCRdb called clonotypes with MiXCR, one entry per CDR3 protein. The sample has fewer than 350,000 distinct CDR3 sequences; 3.5% to 4.5% are singletons. Of note for this clonotype: The antigen is not known.

Overall study results and limits: The booster saw the reappearance of most primary-vaccination clones (around 95% CD4, about 90% CD8). A minor fraction of clonotypes spanned both CD4 and CD8 compartments.

The V gene is TRBV7-3, the J gene TRBJ2-3, with D unresolved. This specimen was PBMCs, taken 15 days after the yellow fever booster vaccination. This TCR came from a man between 18 and 29 years old who received the YFV17D yellow fever vaccine. DNA for the CDR3: TGTGCCAGCAGCTTTCGCGGTCACACAGATACGCAGTATTTT. This sequence encodes CASSFRGHTDTQYF.